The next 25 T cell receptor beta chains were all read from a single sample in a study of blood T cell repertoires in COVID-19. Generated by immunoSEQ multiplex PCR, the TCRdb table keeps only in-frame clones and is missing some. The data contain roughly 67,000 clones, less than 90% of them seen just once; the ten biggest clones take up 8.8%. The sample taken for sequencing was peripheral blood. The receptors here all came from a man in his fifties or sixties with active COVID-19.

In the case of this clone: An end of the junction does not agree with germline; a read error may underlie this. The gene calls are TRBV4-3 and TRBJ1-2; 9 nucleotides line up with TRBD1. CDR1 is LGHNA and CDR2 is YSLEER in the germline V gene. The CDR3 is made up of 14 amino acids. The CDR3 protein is CASSQRDRVYSYTF. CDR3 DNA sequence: TGCGCCAGCAGCCAGCGGGACAGGGTCTATAGCTACACCTTC.

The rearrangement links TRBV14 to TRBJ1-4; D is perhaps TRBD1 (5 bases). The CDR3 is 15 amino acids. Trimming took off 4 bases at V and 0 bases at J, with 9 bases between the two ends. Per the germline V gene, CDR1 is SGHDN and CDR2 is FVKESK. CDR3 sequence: CASSLGAPTNEKLFF. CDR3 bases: TGTGCCAGCAGCCTTGGGGCACCAACTAATGAAAAACTGTTTTTT.

The CDR3 region is CASSQGGEGGYTF. DNA of the CDR3: TGTGCCAGCAGCCAAGGGGGGGAGGGCGGCTACACCTTC. This chain uses TRBV3-1 (or the pseudogene TRBV3-2) with TRBJ1-2, with D possibly TRBD1 on 5 matching bases. CDR1 LGHDT and CDR2 YNNKEL come from the germline V gene (reference sequence). The CDR3 is 13 residues long. Trimming pared 1 base from V and 8 bases from J, leaving 11 bases between.

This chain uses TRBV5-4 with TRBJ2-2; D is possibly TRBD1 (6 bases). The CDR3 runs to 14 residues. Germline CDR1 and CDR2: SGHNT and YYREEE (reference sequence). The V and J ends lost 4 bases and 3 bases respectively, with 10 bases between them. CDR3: CASSVDRYTGELFF. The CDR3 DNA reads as TGTGCCAGCAGCGTAGACAGGTACACCGGGGAGCTGTTTTTT. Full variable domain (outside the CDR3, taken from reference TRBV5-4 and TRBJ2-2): ETGVTQSPTHLIKTRGQQVTLRCSSQSGHNTVSWYQQALGQGPQFIFQYYREEENGRGNFPPRFSGLQFPNYSSELNVNALELDDSALYLCASSVDRYTGELFFGEGSRLTVL.

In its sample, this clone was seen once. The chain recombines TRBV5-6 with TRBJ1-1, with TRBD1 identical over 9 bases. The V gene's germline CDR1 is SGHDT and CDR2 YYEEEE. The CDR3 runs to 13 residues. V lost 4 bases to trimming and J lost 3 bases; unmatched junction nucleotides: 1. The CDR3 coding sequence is TGTGCCAGCAGCGGGGACAGGGACACTGAAGCTTTCTTT. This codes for CASSGDRDTEAFF.

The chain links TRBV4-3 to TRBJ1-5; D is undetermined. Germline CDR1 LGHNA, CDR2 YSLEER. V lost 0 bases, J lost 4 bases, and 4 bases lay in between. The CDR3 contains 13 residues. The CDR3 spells CASSQERNQPQHF. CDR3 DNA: TGCGCCAGCAGCCAAGAGAGAAATCAGCCCCAGCATTTT.

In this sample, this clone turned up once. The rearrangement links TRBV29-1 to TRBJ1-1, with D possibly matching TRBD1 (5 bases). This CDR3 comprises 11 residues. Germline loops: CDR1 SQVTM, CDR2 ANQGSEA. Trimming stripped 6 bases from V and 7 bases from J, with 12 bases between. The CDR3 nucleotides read TGCAGCGTCCAGGGCCCCCTTGAAGCTTTCTTT. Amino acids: CSVQGPLEAFF.

The CDR3 nucleotides read TGTGCCAGCAGCTTGGGTTCAGGGGCCTTCTACGAGCAGTACTTC. Translation gives CASSLGSGAFYEQYF. The chain carries TRBV5-4 and TRBJ2-7, with a weak D call TRBD1 (6 bases). The ends were cut back, 0 bases at V and 3 bases at J, with 13 bases in the middle. The CDR3 loop spans 15 amino acids. Germline V gene sequence: CDR1 SGHNT, CDR2 YYREEE (reference sequence).

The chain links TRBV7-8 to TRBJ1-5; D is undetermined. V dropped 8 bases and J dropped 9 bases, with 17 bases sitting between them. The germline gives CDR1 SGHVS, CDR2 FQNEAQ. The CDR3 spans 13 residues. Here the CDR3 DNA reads TGTGCCAGCGGTTTGCGGGGTTTGGGGCCCCAGCATTTT. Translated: CASGLRGLGPQHF. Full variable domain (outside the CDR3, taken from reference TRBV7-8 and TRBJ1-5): GAGVSQSPRYKVAKRGQDVALRCDPISGHVSLFWYQQALGQGPEFLTYFQNEAQLDKSGLPSDRFFAERPEGSVSTLKIQRTQQEDSAVYLCASGLRGLGPQHFGDGTRLSIL.

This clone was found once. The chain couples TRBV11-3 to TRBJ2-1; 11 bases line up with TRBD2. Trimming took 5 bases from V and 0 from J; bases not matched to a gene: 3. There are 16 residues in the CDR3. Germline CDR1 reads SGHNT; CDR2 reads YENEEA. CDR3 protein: CASSPTSGTSYNEQFF. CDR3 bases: TGTGCCAGCAGCCCGACTAGCGGGACCTCCTACAATGAGCAGTTCTTC.

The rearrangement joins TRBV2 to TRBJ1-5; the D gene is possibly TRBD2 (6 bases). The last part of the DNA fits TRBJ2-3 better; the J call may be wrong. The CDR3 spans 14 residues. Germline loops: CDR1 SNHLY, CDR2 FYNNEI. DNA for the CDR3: TGTGCCAGCAGAGCGGAGGGAAGCAATCAGCCCCAGTATTTT. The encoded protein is CASRAEGSNQPQYF.

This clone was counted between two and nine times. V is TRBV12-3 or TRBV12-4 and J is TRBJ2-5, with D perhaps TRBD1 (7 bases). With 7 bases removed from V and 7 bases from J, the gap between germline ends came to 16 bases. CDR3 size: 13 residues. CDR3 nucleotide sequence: TGTGCCAGCAAGGAGGGGGCGAAGGGGACCCAGTACTTC. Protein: CASKEGAKGTQYF.

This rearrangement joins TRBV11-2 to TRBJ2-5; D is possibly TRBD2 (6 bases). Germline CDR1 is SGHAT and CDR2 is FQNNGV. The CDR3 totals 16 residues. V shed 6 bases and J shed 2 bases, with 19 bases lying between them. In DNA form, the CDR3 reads TGTGCCAGCAGAAAAGGTCGCGGGGAGCTACAAGAGACCCAGTACTTC. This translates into CASRKGRGELQETQYF.

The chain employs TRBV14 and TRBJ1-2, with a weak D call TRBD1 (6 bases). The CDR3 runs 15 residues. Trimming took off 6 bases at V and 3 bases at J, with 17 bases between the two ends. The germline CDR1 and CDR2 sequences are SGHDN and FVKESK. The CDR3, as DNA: TGTGCCAGCAGACGATCAGGGGAGACATACTATGGCTACACCTTC. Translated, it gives CASRRSGETYYGYTF.

As DNA, the CDR3 is TGTGCCAGCAGTTACCCCGGACGGACACCCCTCCCCACAGATACGCAGTATTTT. Translated: CASSYPGRTPLPTDTQYF. This chain links TRBV6-2 or TRBV6-3 with TRBJ2-3; D perhaps matches TRBD1 (5 bases). Germline V gene lookup returns CDR1 MNHEY and CDR2 SVGEGT. Trimming shortened V by 2 bases and J by 2 bases, and 20 bases separated the two germline ends. The CDR3 consists of 18 residues.

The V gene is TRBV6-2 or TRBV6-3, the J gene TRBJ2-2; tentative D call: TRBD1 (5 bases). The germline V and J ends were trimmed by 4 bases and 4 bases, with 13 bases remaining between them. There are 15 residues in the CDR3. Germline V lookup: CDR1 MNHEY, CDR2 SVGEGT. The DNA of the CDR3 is TGTGCCAGCAGTTTGGTCGGACATAGCACCGGGGAGCTGTTTTTT. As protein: CASSLVGHSTGELFF.

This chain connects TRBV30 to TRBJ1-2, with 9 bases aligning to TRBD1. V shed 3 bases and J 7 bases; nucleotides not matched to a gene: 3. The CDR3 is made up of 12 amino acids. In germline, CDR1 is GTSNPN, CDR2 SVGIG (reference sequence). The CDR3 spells CAWRAGQGGYTF. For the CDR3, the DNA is TGTGCCTGGAGAGCGGGACAGGGTGGCTACACCTTC.

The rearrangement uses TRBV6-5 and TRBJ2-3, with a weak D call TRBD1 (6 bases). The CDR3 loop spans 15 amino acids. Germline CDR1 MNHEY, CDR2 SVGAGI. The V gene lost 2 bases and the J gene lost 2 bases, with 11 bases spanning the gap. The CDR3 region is CASSYRQDSTDTQYF. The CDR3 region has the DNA TGTGCCAGCAGTTACCGACAGGACTCCACAGATACGCAGTATTTT.

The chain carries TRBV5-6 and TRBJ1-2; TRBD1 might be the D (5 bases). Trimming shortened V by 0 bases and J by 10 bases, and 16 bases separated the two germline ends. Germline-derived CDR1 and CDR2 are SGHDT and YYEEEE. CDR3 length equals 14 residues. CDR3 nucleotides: TGTGCCAGCAGCTTGGAGGGACTTACGTTCATCTACACCTTC. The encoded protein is CASSLEGLTFIYTF.

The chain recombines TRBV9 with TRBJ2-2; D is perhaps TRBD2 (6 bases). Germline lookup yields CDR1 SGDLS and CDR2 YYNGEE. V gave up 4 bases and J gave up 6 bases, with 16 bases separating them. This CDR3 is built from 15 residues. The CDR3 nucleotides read TGTGCCAGCAGCAAAGAAGGAGGAGGGGCCGGGGAGCTGTTTTTT. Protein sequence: CASSKEGGGAGELFF. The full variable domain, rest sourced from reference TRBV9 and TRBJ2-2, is DSGVTQTPKHLITATGQRVTLRCSPRSGDLSVYWYQQSLDQGLQFLIQYYNGEERAKGNILERFSAQQFPDLHSELNLSSLELGDSALYFCASSKEGGGAGELFFGEGSRLTVL.

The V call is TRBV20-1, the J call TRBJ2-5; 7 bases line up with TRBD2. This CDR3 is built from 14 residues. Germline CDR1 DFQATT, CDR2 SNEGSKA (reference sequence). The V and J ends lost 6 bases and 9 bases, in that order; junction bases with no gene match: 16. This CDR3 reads CSASPGRVVGAQYF. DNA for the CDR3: TGCAGTGCCAGTCCGGGGAGGGTGGTGGGGGCCCAGTACTTC.

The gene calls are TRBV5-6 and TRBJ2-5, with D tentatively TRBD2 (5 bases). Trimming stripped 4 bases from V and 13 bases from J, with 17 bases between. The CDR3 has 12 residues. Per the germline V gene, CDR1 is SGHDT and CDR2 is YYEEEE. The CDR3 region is CASSRSGTTSYF. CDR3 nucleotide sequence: TGTGCCAGCAGCCGCTCGGGAACTACCTCGTACTTC.

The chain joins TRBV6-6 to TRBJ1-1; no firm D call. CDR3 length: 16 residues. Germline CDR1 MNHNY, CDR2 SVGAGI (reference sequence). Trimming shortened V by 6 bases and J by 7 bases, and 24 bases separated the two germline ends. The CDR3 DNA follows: TGTGCCAGCAGGATTGGGAAAGGCGGGATGGTCGGTGAAGCTTTCTTT. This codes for CASRIGKGGMVGEAFF.

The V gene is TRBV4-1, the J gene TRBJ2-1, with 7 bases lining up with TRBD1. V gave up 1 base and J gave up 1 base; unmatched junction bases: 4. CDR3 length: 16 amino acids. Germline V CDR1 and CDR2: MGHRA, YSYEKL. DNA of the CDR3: TGCGCCAGCAGCCAAGGCAGGGGGATATCCTACAATGAGCAGTTCTTC. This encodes CASSQGRGISYNEQFF.

The CDR3 nucleotides read TGTGCCAGCAGCGAGAGTTTGAGAGAGGCGTATGGCTACACCTTC. This translates into CASSESLREAYGYTF. J is TRBJ1-2 and V is TRBV5-4, with no clear D. Germline V gives CDR1 SGHNT, CDR2 YYREEE (reference sequence). The CDR3 length is 15 residues. The germline V and J ends were trimmed by 4 bases and 5 bases, with 18 bases remaining between them.